The T cell receptor (beta chain) under discussion was sequenced for a study of response to subunit inactivated influenza vaccine. Study results and limitations: There was a suggestion from the authors that each seasonal influenza vaccination recruits few new T cells.

MiXCR, applied by TCRdb to the RT-PCR reads, yields one record per CDR3 protein. Here the sample spans 600,000 to 850,000 distinct CDR3 sequences, 11% to 15% being singletons. Of note for this clonotype: As yet, its antigen is unknown.

Trimming took 6 bases from V and 0 from J, leaving 12 bases between them. The CDR3 is 14 amino acids. Sequenced here: PBMCs from blood, sampled 14 days before vaccination. The rearrangement links TRBV12-3 or TRBV12-4 to TRBJ2-7, with no clear D. The clonotype originates from a man in his fifties who received an inactivated influenza vaccine. The CDR3 protein is CASRRDTLSYEQYF. The CDR3 DNA follows: TGTGCCAGCAGGAGAGACACGCTCTCCTACGAGCAGTACTTC.